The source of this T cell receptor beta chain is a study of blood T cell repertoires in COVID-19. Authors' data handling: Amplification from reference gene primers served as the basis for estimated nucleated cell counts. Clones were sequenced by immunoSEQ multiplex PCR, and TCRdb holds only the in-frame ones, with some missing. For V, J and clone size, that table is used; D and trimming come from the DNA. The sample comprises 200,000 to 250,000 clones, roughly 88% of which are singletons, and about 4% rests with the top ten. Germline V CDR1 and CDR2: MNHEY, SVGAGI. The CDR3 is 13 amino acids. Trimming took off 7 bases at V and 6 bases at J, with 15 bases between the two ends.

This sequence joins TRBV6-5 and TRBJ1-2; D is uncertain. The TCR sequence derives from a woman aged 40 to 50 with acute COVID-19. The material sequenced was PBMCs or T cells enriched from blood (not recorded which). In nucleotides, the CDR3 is TGTGCCAGCATGTCTTTGGGCCTCAATGGCTACACCTTC. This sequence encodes CASMSLGLNGYTF.